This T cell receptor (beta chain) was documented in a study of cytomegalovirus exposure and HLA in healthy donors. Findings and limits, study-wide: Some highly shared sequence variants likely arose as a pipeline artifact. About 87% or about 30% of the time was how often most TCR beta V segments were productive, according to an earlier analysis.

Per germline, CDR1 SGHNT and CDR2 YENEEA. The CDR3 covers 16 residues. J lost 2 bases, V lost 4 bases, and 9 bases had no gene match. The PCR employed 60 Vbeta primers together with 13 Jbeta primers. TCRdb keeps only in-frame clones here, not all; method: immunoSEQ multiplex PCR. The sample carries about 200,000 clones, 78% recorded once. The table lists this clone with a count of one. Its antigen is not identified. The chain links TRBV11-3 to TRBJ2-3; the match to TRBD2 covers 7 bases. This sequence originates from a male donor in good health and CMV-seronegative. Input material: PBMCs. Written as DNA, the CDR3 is TGTGCCAGCAGCTCCCAAAGGGAGGGACTCACAGATACGCAGTATTTT. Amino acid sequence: CASSSQREGLTDTQYF.